The next 25 T cell receptor beta chains were all read from a single sample in a study of T cell responses to AZD1222 COVID-19 vaccine (dated by TCRdb to the early 2020s). The sample's time point label is to be understood as: baseline before first vaccination. The meaning of the sample's treatment or condition label: meningococcal conjugate vaccine given as trial control. The library was prepared using the immunoSEQ multiplex PCR assay. TCRdb stores this immuneACCESS table with in-frame sequences only. Part of the clones is absent; in the studies checked, under half of the shortfall reflects unresolved V genes, and no reason is known for the rest. For this sample the table gives 150,000 to 180,000 clones, of which roughly nine tenths were detected only once. About 5.5% of the sample comes from the top ten. The specimen comprised peripheral blood, sampled on day 0 of MenACWY control vaccination. The receptors originated from an adult in good health.

The rearrangement links TRBV5-6 to TRBJ1-1; no clear D gene. Germline V CDR1 and CDR2: SGHDT, YYEEEE. The CDR3 covers 11 residues. V was clipped by 2 bases and J by 5 bases, with 4 bases between them. CDR3 loop: CASSFLTEAFF. The CDR3 region has the DNA TGTGCCAGCAGCTTTCTGACTGAAGCTTTCTTT.

V gene TRBV6-6 combines with J gene TRBJ2-2; D gene unclear. The V end lost 0 bases, the J end lost 8 bases, and 4 bases lay between the germline ends. The CDR3 is 12 residues long. Germline V gene data show CDR1 as MNHNY and CDR2 as SVGAGI (reference sequence). CDR3 nucleotides: TGTGCCAGCAGTTACTCGAAGGGGGAGCTGTTTTTT. Protein sequence: CASSYSKGELFF.

The rearrangement joins TRBV18 to TRBJ2-3; 7 bases are shared with TRBD1. Germline V lookup: CDR1 KGHSH, CDR2 LQKENI. Trimming took 7 bases from V and 6 from J; bases not matched to a gene: 10. The CDR3 totals 14 residues. The CDR3 sequence: CASLPYRGTDTQYF. The CDR3, as DNA: TGTGCCAGCTTACCTTACAGGGGAACGGATACGCAGTATTTT.

The rearrangement uses TRBV3-1 (or the pseudogene TRBV3-2) and TRBJ1-4, with TRBD1 matching 7 bases. Germline V CDR1 and CDR2: LGHDT, YNNKEL (reference sequence). V trimming: 4 bases; J trimming: 0 bases; junction bases outside the gene matches: 17. The CDR3 runs to 20 residues. CDR3: CASSPFGKQGSFATNEKLFF. The CDR3 nucleotides read TGTGCCAGCAGCCCCTTTGGAAAACAGGGGTCCTTCGCAACTAATGAAAAACTGTTTTTT.

The rearrangement links TRBV5-1 to TRBJ2-5; 10 positions match TRBD1. The CDR3 runs 15 residues. Germline loops: CDR1 SGHRS, CDR2 YFSETQ. The V gene end was trimmed by 0 bases and the J gene end by 4 bases; junction bases not matched to a gene: 3. CDR3 sequence (DNA): TGCGCCAGCAGCTTGGGACAGGGGGCATTAGAGACCCAGTACTTC. Amino acids: CASSLGQGALETQYF.

V is TRBV10-2 and J is TRBJ2-7; 7 bases are shared with TRBD1. V trimming: 2 bases; J trimming: 1 base; junction bases outside the gene matches: 2. This CDR3 has 14 amino acids. The germline V gene has CDR1 WSHSY and CDR2 SAAADI. The CDR3 DNA is TGCGCCAGCAGTGAGCCGGGACAGTCCTACGAGCAGTACGTC. This translates into CASSEPGQSYEQYV.

The V call is TRBV7-2, the J call TRBJ2-7; 9 bases align to TRBD1. The CDR3 is 15 residues long. Germline-derived CDR1 and CDR2 are SGHTA and FQGNSA. V shed 3 bases and J 4 bases; nucleotides not matched to a gene: 7. The DNA for the CDR3 is TGTGCCAGCAGCTTCGACGGACAGGGGAGGTACGAGCAGTACTTC. It codes for CASSFDGQGRYEQYF.

The CDR3, as DNA: TGTGCCAGCAGTGACCTGACAGGGGGCGGCTACACCTTC. Amino acids: CASSDLTGGGYTF. This chain uses TRBV6-4 with TRBJ1-2, with TRBD1 matching over 10 bases. Germline loops: CDR1 MRHNA, CDR2 SNTAGT. The CDR3 totals 13 residues. The ends lost 2 bases at V and 8 bases at J; junction bases unmatched: 2.

V gene TRBV5-6 combines with J gene TRBJ2-3, with D perhaps matching TRBD1 (5 bases). CDR3 length: 16 amino acids. Trimming removed 0 bases at V and 5 bases at J, with 16 bases between. CDR1 is SGHDT and CDR2 is YYEEEE in the germline V gene. CDR3 nucleotides: TGTGCCAGCAGCTTGGGCCCAACTGCAGGGATAGATACGCAGTATTTT. It is translated as CASSLGPTAGIDTQYF.

This clone was counted a single time. This sequence joins TRBV18 and TRBJ1-1, with 7 bases matching TRBD1. CDR3 size: 16 residues. J gave up 0 bases and V 3 bases, and 7 bases lay outside the gene matches. CDR1 and CDR2 (germline): KGHSH, LQKENI. The CDR3 here is CASSPKGDRLNTEAFF. The CDR3 DNA reads as TGTGCCAGCTCACCTAAAGGGGACAGATTGAACACTGAAGCTTTCTTT. The whole variable domain, filled in from reference TRBV18 and TRBJ1-1, reads NAGVMQNPRHLVRRRGQEARLRCSPMKGHSHVYWYRQLPEEGLKFMVYLQKENIIDESGMPKERFSAEFPKEGPSILRIQQVVRGDSAAYFCASSPKGDRLNTEAFFGQGTRLTVV.

The gene calls are TRBV7-9 and TRBJ2-1; a possible D gene is TRBD1 (7 bases). The germline V and J ends were trimmed by 5 bases and 15 bases, with 17 bases remaining between them. CDR1 SEHNR and CDR2 FQNEAQ come from the germline V gene (reference sequence). The CDR3 extends over 12 amino acids. The CDR3 DNA is TGTGCCAGCAGCCTCGGGGGACAGAGACGGTTCTTC. The encoded protein is CASSLGGQRRFF.

The chain recombines TRBV19 with TRBJ1-5; D not certain. Trimming left V 7 bases short and J 0 bases short, with 7 bases between. The CDR3 spans 13 residues. Germline V gene lookup returns CDR1 LNHDA and CDR2 SQIVND (reference sequence). As DNA, the CDR3 is TGTGCCAGTAAAGGATATAGCAATCAGCCCCAGCATTTT. Amino acid sequence: CASKGYSNQPQHF.

This sequence joins TRBV5-1 and TRBJ1-4, with D uncertain. The CDR3 sequence is 17 residues long. Per germline, CDR1 SGHRS and CDR2 YFSETQ. Trimming removed 0 bases at V and 0 bases at J, with 12 bases between. Written as DNA, the CDR3 is TGCGCCAGCAGCTTGGGACAATACCCCGCAACTAATGAAAAACTGTTTTTT. Protein sequence: CASSLGQYPATNEKLFF. The whole variable domain, filled in from reference TRBV5-1 and TRBJ1-4, reads KAGVTQTPRYLIKTRGQQVTLSCSPISGHRSVSWYQQTPGQGLQFLFEYFSETQRNKGNFPGRFSGRQFSNSRSEMNVSTLELGDSALYLCASSLGQYPATNEKLFFGSGTQLSVL.

V is TRBV7-8 and J is TRBJ2-5; D assignment may be TRBD1 or TRBD2 (6 bases each). Germline CDR1 reads SGHVS; CDR2 reads FQNEAQ. The ends were cut back, 6 bases at V and 5 bases at J, with 13 bases in the middle. This CDR3 has 13 amino acids. CDR3 in amino acids: CASRSRRGETQYF. For the CDR3, the DNA is TGTGCCAGCAGATCCCGGAGGGGGGAGACCCAGTACTTC.

This clone has a single count. V is TRBV27 and J is TRBJ2-1; 7 bases align to TRBD2. CDR3 length equals 18 residues. Per germline, CDR1 MNHEY and CDR2 SMNVEV (reference sequence). Germline trimming cut 5 bases from V and 4 bases from J; bases unmatched to any gene: 17. The DNA for the CDR3 is TGTGCCAGCAGTCTGGGGGGGGTTTTAGGGTTTGATTACAATGAGCAGTTCTTC. This codes for CASSLGGVLGFDYNEQFF.

The CDR3 sequence is CASNWQGNSPLHF. CDR3 sequence (DNA): TGTGCCAGCAACTGGCAAGGGAATTCACCCCTCCACTTT. The chain is built from TRBV25-1 and TRBJ1-6; D ambiguous. Per the germline V gene, CDR1 is MGHDK and CDR2 is SYGVNS. V lost 7 bases and J 7 bases, leaving 11 bases between the germline ends. The CDR3 spans 13 residues.

V and J are TRBV29-1 and TRBJ1-1; 9 bases are a match to TRBD1. V lost 7 bases and J lost 12; bases outside the gene matches: 9. Germline loops: CDR1 SQVTM, CDR2 ANQGSEA. This CDR3 comprises 11 residues. The CDR3 region is CSGSGTGLPFF. The CDR3 DNA reads TGCAGCGGCTCCGGGACAGGGCTTCCTTTCTTT.

The gene calls are TRBV5-1 and TRBJ1-2; possibly TRBD1 for D (6 bases). CDR1 SGHRS and CDR2 YFSETQ come from the germline V gene. The CDR3 loop spans 15 amino acids. V lost 0 bases to trimming and J lost 8 bases, with 17 bases between them. The chain's CDR3 is CASSLGTADQRGYTF. In nucleotides, the CDR3 is TGCGCCAGCAGCTTGGGGACAGCCGATCAGAGGGGCTACACCTTC. Complete variable domain (other parts from reference TRBV5-1 and TRBJ1-2): KAGVTQTPRYLIKTRGQQVTLSCSPISGHRSVSWYQQTPGQGLQFLFEYFSETQRNKGNFPGRFSGRQFSNSRSEMNVSTLELGDSALYLCASSLGTADQRGYTFGSGTRLTVV.

The chain has TRBV9 and TRBJ1-1; no clear D. Deletions cut 3 bases from V and 0 bases from J, with 12 bases between. Germline V gene data show CDR1 as SGDLS and CDR2 as YYNGEE. This CDR3 spans 15 amino acids. CDR3 protein: CASSAPLTMNTEAFF. As DNA, the CDR3 is TGTGCCAGCAGCGCCCCATTGACAATGAACACTGAAGCTTTCTTT.

The V call is TRBV30, the J call TRBJ1-1; D unclear. Trimming removed 0 bases from V and 11 bases from J, with 10 bases in between. Looked up from germline, CDR1 is GTSNPN and CDR2 is SVGIG (reference sequence). The CDR3 is made up of 11 amino acids. The CDR3 spells CAWSVGGRAFF. In DNA form, the CDR3 reads TGTGCCTGGAGTGTAGGTGGAAGGGCTTTCTTT.

This clone was observed a few times. The rearrangement joins TRBV5-4 to TRBJ1-1; D may be TRBD1 (5 bases). Looked up from germline, CDR1 is SGHNT and CDR2 is YYREEE (reference sequence). V shed 4 bases and J shed 1 base, with 11 bases lying between them. The CDR3 contains 14 residues. The CDR3 bases are TGTGCCAGCAGCCCATGGGGCGGGAACACTGAAGCTTTCTTT. Its protein product is CASSPWGGNTEAFF.

This chain joins TRBV7-9 and TRBJ1-1, with TRBD1 as a possible D gene (5 bases). Germline values: CDR1 SEHNR, CDR2 FQNEAQ (reference sequence). V lost 2 bases to trimming and J lost 5 bases, with 9 bases between them. The CDR3 runs to 13 residues. CDR3 DNA sequence: TGTGCCAGCAGCTTACAGGGTCGGACTGAAGCTTTCTTT. This translates into CASSLQGRTEAFF.

The V and J genes are TRBV2 and TRBJ1-5; tentative D call: TRBD1 (5 bases). The V end was cut by 6 bases, the J end by 7 bases, with 19 bases between. Germline V lookup: CDR1 SNHLY, CDR2 FYNNEI. CDR3 size: 15 residues. CDR3 region: CASRQGGAAGQPQHF. The CDR3 nucleotides read TGTGCCAGCAGGCAAGGTGGGGCGGCGGGGCAGCCCCAGCATTTT.

The chain employs TRBV7-9 and TRBJ2-3; either TRBD1 or TRBD2 may fit D (6 bases each). Trimming shortened V by 5 bases and J by 0 bases, and 27 bases separated the two germline ends. Germline CDR1 is SEHNR and CDR2 is FQNEAQ (reference sequence). CDR3 length: 20 residues. The CDR3 spells CASSTVSLVGGWGSTDTQYF. The CDR3 DNA sequence: TGTGCCAGCAGCACCGTTTCGCTAGTGGGGGGCTGGGGTAGCACAGATACGCAGTATTTT.

This chain links TRBV6-5 with TRBJ1-2; D is ambiguous. Germline V gives CDR1 MNHEY, CDR2 SVGAGI. Trimming left V 2 bases short and J 0 bases short, with 10 bases between. This CDR3 spans 15 amino acids. The CDR3 DNA reads as TGTGCCAGCAGTTACAGGGTGGGAACTAACTATGGCTACACCTTC. Amino acid sequence: CASSYRVGTNYGYTF.